This note documents a single T cell receptor beta chain sequence. This clonotype came up a few times. The target of this receptor is not known. There are no base qualities to consult, and no much larger clone falls within one base. The library was produced with 5' RACE. For sequencing, an Illumina HiSeq 2000 was employed. Template switching introduced a universal primer binding site; the final cDNA contained a unique molecular identifier, enabling accurate counting of TCR cDNA molecules. First-strand cDNA for TCR alpha and beta chains was synthesized from specific primers in the conserved constant-segment region. Each cDNA library was double barcoded, with a SMART-Mk sample barcode plus Illumina barcodes, to control for contamination. TruSeq adapter sequences along with Illumina sample barcodes were introduced in two successive PCR steps. The TCR alpha and beta cDNA libraries were sequenced on the Illumina HiSeq platform using custom primers. The authors' analysis ran thus. MiGEC was used to process raw reads and extract unique molecular identifiers, and MiXCR was used to find CDR3 positions. For each individual, recombination models were inferred using an EM algorithm with the repgenHMM and IGoR tools. The tcR package in R was used for shared clonotype analysis, with sharing normalized by the product of cloneset sizes. Out-of-frame nonproductive sequences were analyzed to study raw recombination free of thymic and clonal selection effects. The public reads were quality trimmed at Q25 with fastp and then assembled into clones with MiXCR by TCRdb, keeping productive beta chains. Every CDR3 protein is listed once, alongside the most common genes and DNA of its rows. TCRdb's processing, not the authors' own work, is the source of the V and J calls. The sample table lists 1.5 million to 2 million distinct CDR3 sequences, about 32% of them with a count of one. About 0.25% of the sample goes to the ten largest clones.

Every donor was a healthy Caucasian. The data were taken from a study of identical twins (TCRdb year 2016). In terms of the full investigation: To test whether fetal clonotypes persist, this study deep-sequenced TCR alpha and beta repertoires from monozygotic twins, from unrelated adults of various ages, and from cord blood. Replicate twin experiments were performed at different times using different library preparation protocols to rule out contamination. Overall study results and their limits: In beta out-of-frame sequences, excess twin sharing was weaker, because having fewer shared sequences lowered the signal-to-noise ratio. Zero-insertion analyses could be partly confounded by invariant T cells such as MAIT and iNKT, though diverse VJ usage argued against such confounding for most clonotypes. Conclusions relied on cross-sectional statistical analysis, since the same donors could not be followed over many years. In monozygotic twins, recombination models systematically underestimated out-of-frame TCR alpha sharing, but the models matched the sharing seen between unrelated individuals. Fewer insertions were carried by abundant cord blood beta clonotypes; a weaker similar trend was observed in young adult naive repertoires, while no such trend was observed in memory repertoires. Compared with coincidental sharing between unrelated individuals, out-of-frame TCR alpha sequences shared between twins showed an excess of sequences with low generation probability.

The sequence came from a newborn girl in good health. Sequenced input: cord blood.

The DNA sequence is TGTGCCAGCAGCCACCGACAGGGCGAAGGCTACACCTTC. Translated, it gives CASSHRQGEGYTF. The rearrangement combines TRBV3-1 with TRBJ1-2; 7 central bases correspond to TRBD1. From cysteine to phenylalanine, the CDR3 is 13 amino acids long. The only DNA kept is the CDR3, 39 bases in frame from the first base. Per the germline V gene (reference sequence), LGHDT is the CDR1 and YNNKEL is the CDR2. V is trimmed back by 3 bases and J by 8 bases, and the junction contains 6 bases that no gene match accounts for.